The 28 T cell receptor beta chains in this list originate from one sample, sequenced in a study of vaccination effects on CD4 cells after COVID-19. Viral peptide pools were used in the ViraFEST assay to expand antigen-specific CD4+ T cells, and sequencing came afterward. Scientists isolated CD4+ T cells after a roughly ten-day culture period ended. Either the mRNA-1273 or the BNT162b2 vaccine was given to participants as two doses. The antigens of these receptors remain unknown. Clones were read by immunoSEQ multiplex PCR, and TCRdb kept only the in-frame ones, dropping some. The data hold around 69,000 clones, with around 74% observed a single time. Sequences were derived from CD4+ T cells from PBMCs cultured with HCoV-229E spike peptides, sampled after COVID-19 vaccination. These receptors were obtained from a human donor who received a COVID-19 vaccine.

This clone occurred a few times. The V call is TRBV5-1, the J call TRBJ1-1; D may be TRBD1 (6 bases). V was shortened by 0 bases and J by 0 bases, with 9 bases between the two germline ends. Germline V gene data show CDR1 as SGHRS and CDR2 as YFSETQ. The CDR3 has 15 residues. CDR3 residues: CASSLETGLNTEAFF. CDR3 in DNA: TGCGCCAGCAGCTTGGAAACAGGGCTGAACACTGAAGCTTTCTTT.

This chain uses TRBV18 with TRBJ2-1, with 9 bases that match TRBD1. With 2 bases clipped from V and 9 bases from J, the junction kept 11 bases outside the gene matches. Germline assignment: CDR1 KGHSH and CDR2 LQKENI. The CDR3 has 16 residues. CDR3 amino acids: CASSPFAQGAGGEQFF. CDR3 nucleotides: TGTGCCAGCTCACCATTCGCACAGGGGGCAGGAGGTGAGCAGTTCTTC.

CDR3 sequence (DNA): TGTGCCAGCAGTTACGCCTCAAGCGCGGGAGTAACTAACTATGGCTACACCTTC. It is translated as CASSYASSAGVTNYGYTF. The J gene is TRBJ1-2, the V gene TRBV6-2 or TRBV6-3; D ambiguous. From germline, CDR1 is MNHEY and CDR2 SVGEGT. This CDR3 has 18 amino acids. Trimming shortened V by 2 bases and J by 0 bases, and 19 bases separated the two germline ends.

The chain links TRBV4-1 to TRBJ1-2; D is perhaps TRBD1 (5 bases). The germline CDR1 and CDR2 sequences are MGHRA and YSYEKL. The CDR3 is 17 amino acids. Trimming removed 4 bases at V and 1 base at J, with 19 bases between. The DNA of the CDR3 is TGCGCCAGCAGCCCCGGTCATTCTAGGGGTATTAACTATGGCTACACCTTC. Protein sequence: CASSPGHSRGINYGYTF.

This clone was seen once. V usage is TRBV30 and J usage is TRBJ1-2, with 7 bases fitting TRBD1. Germline V gene lookup returns CDR1 GTSNPN and CDR2 SVGIG (reference sequence). CDR3 length: 13 residues. V was clipped by 2 bases and J by 12 bases; unmatched bases: 12. Written as DNA, the CDR3 is TGTGCCTGGAGTCCGGACCAAACAGGGGAGGACACCTTC. Its translation: CAWSPDQTGEDTF. The complete variable domain, with remaining parts taken from reference TRBV30 and TRBJ1-2, reads SQTIHQWPATLVQPVGSPLSLECTVEGTSNPNLYWYRQAAGRGLQLLFYSVGIGQISSEVPQNLSASRPQDRQFILSSKKLLLSDSGFYLCAWSPDQTGEDTFGSGTRLTVV.

This chain joins TRBV3-1 (or the pseudogene TRBV3-2) and TRBJ1-3; 9 nucleotides align to TRBD1. V lost 3 bases to trimming and J lost 2 bases; unmatched junction nucleotides: 5. The germline CDR1 and CDR2 sequences are LGHDT and YNNKEL (reference sequence). This CDR3 region has 16 residues. For the CDR3, the DNA is TGTGCCAGCAGCCATGTGGGACAGGGCACTGGAAACACCATATATTTT. This translates into CASSHVGQGTGNTIYF.

This chain uses TRBV29-1 with TRBJ2-1, with 7 bases that match TRBD2. The CDR3 has 15 amino acids. CDR1 SQVTM and CDR2 ANQGSEA come from the germline V gene. The V segment lost 2 bases and the J segment 2 bases; nucleotides outside the gene matches: 6. The CDR3 region is CSVELAASTYNEQFF. As DNA, the CDR3 is TGCAGCGTTGAACTAGCGGCCTCTACCTACAATGAGCAGTTCTTC.

The V gene is TRBV2, the J gene TRBJ2-6; D perhaps matches TRBD1 (5 bases). V was trimmed by 9 bases and J by 0 bases, leaving 6 bases between them. This CDR3 has 13 amino acids. CDR1 is SNHLY and CDR2 is FYNNEI in the germline V gene. The CDR3 region is CARGLSGANVLTF. DNA of the CDR3: TGTGCCAGGGGGCTCTCTGGGGCCAACGTCCTGACTTTC.

This rearrangement joins TRBV12-5 to TRBJ2-1; D is possibly TRBD1 (6 bases). Germline CDR1 is LGHNT and CDR2 is FRNRAP. CDR3 length: 14 residues. The V end was cut by 4 bases, the J end by 0 bases, with 7 bases between. CDR3 residues: CASGSGVSYNEQFF. CDR3 bases: TGTGCTAGTGGTTCAGGGGTCTCCTACAATGAGCAGTTCTTC.

The V and J genes are TRBV5-1 and TRBJ2-1; a possible D gene is TRBD2 (6 bases). The CDR3 loop spans 13 amino acids. Germline CDR1 and CDR2: SGHRS and YFSETQ. V was cut by 0 bases and J by 7 bases, with 8 bases left in between. The chain's CDR3 is CASSLGLENEQFF. The CDR3 DNA reads as TGCGCCAGCAGCTTGGGACTAGAAAATGAGCAGTTCTTC.

The chain couples TRBV2 to TRBJ1-5; 7 nucleotides line up with TRBD1. The length of the CDR3 is 15 residues. CDR1 and CDR2 from the germline V gene are SNHLY and FYNNEI. The V segment lost 6 bases and the J segment 2 bases; nucleotides outside the gene matches: 7. The CDR3 nucleotides are TGTGCCAGCAGGATGGGGACAGCGCGCAATCAGCCCCAGCATTTT. Translated, it gives CASRMGTARNQPQHF.

DNA for the CDR3: TGTGCCAGCAGCTTGGACAGGAACACTGAAGCTTTCTTT. As protein: CASSLDRNTEAFF. This sequence joins TRBV5-4 and TRBJ1-1; D is unclear. Germline CDR1 is SGHNT and CDR2 is YYREEE (reference sequence). The CDR3 loop spans 13 amino acids. The ends were cut back, 0 bases at V and 1 base at J, with 4 bases in the middle.

The chain couples TRBV2 to TRBJ1-1; 7 bases align to TRBD1. This CDR3 has 15 residues. V shed 6 bases, J shed 6 bases, and the junction held 13 bases outside the gene matches. Per germline, CDR1 SNHLY and CDR2 FYNNEI. In DNA, the CDR3 is TGTGCCAGCAGGGGGAGACAGGGACGCAATTCTGAAGCTTTCTTT. This translates into CASRGRQGRNSEAFF.

A word on this clone: A read error may account for a junction end that differs from germline. The chain couples TRBV5-1 to TRBJ1-5; weak D call: TRBD1 (6 bases). The CDR3 is 14 amino acids. CDR1 is SGHRS, CDR2 YFSETQ, per germline. CDR3: CASRLGATDQPQHF. The CDR3 bases are TGCGCCAGCAGGTTGGGGGCTACAGATCAGCCCCAGCATTTT. The complete variable domain, with remaining parts taken from reference TRBV5-1 and TRBJ1-5, reads KAGVTQTPRYLIKTRGQQVTLSCSPISGHRSVSWYQQTPGQGLQFLFEYFSETQRNKGNFPGRFSGRQFSNSRSEMNVSTLELGDSALYLCASRLGATDQPQHFGDGTRLSIL.

This sequence joins TRBV19 and TRBJ1-1, with TRBD1 identical over 9 bases. Germline V gene lookup returns CDR1 LNHDA and CDR2 SQIVND (reference sequence). This CDR3 spans 13 amino acids. Losses at the gene ends were 5 bases for V and 9 bases for J; bases not matched to a gene: 7. The CDR3 DNA reads as TGTGCCAGTAGTCCTCGGGACAGGGTACAAGCTTTCTTT. Its protein is CASSPRDRVQAFF.

This clone was seen only a few times. The chain recombines TRBV2 with TRBJ1-4, with D possibly TRBD1 on 6 matching bases. CDR1 and CDR2 (germline): SNHLY, FYNNEI. The CDR3 has 13 amino acids. V was clipped by 5 bases and J by 5 bases, with 9 bases between them. CDR3 loop: CASSSQGNEKLFF. CDR3 in DNA: TGTGCCAGCAGTTCTCAGGGGAATGAAAAACTGTTTTTT.

The chain combines TRBV5-6 with TRBJ2-2, with D perhaps TRBD1 (6 bases). Germline V gene data show CDR1 as SGHDT and CDR2 as YYEEEE. V was cut by 1 base and J by 0 bases, with 13 bases left in between. This CDR3 is 17 amino acids long. The CDR3 sequence: CASSLTGNPANTGELFF. The CDR3 nucleotides are TGTGCCAGCAGCTTGACAGGGAATCCCGCGAACACCGGGGAGCTGTTTTTT.

This chain connects TRBV7-2 to TRBJ1-2; 8 nucleotides agree with TRBD1. CDR3 length: 15 amino acids. V shed 2 bases, J shed 11 bases, and the junction held 13 bases outside the gene matches. CDR1 is SGHTA and CDR2 is FQGNSA in the germline V gene. The CDR3 coding sequence is TGTGCCAGCAGCTTAAAGTATCAGGGGGCGGGAGCTTACACCTTC. Translation: CASSLKYQGAGAYTF. Supplemented by reference TRBV7-2 and TRBJ1-2, the full variable domain reads GAGVSQSPSNKVTEKGKDVELRCDPISGHTALYWYRQSLGQGLEFLIYFQGNSAPDKSGLPSDRFSAERTGGSVSTLTIQRTQQEDSAVYLCASSLKYQGAGAYTFGSGTRLTVV.

V is TRBV7-2 and J is TRBJ1-2; 7 nucleotides line up with TRBD1. Looked up from germline, CDR1 is SGHTA and CDR2 is FQGNSA. V was clipped by 5 bases and J by 3 bases; unmatched bases: 9. The CDR3 has 15 residues. CDR3 sequence: CASSRGAGTDYGYTF. CDR3 in DNA: TGTGCCAGCAGCAGAGGGGCCGGGACAGACTATGGCTACACCTTC.

This chain joins TRBV7-2 and TRBJ2-5; 9 positions match TRBD2. Per the germline V gene, CDR1 is SGHTA and CDR2 is FQGNSA. V lost 1 base, J lost 1 base, and 4 bases stayed unmatched. This CDR3 has 16 amino acids. The CDR3 nucleotides read TGTGCCAGCAGCTTAGGGATTAGCGGGGGCCAAGAGACCCAGTACTTC. Its translation: CASSLGISGGQETQYF.

The chain recombines TRBV30 with TRBJ1-5, with D maybe TRBD1 (5 bases). Germline V gives CDR1 GTSNPN, CDR2 SVGIG (reference sequence). The CDR3 is 11 amino acids. V lost 5 bases, J lost 4 bases, and 6 bases lay in between. In DNA form, the CDR3 reads TGTGCCTGGGGGACTAATCAGCCCCAGCATTTT. This codes for CAWGTNQPQHF.

The gene calls are TRBV30 and TRBJ1-1; D uncertain. The germline gives CDR1 GTSNPN, CDR2 SVGIG (reference sequence). Trimming left V 0 bases short and J 0 bases short, with 20 bases between. This CDR3 contains 18 residues. DNA of the CDR3: TGTGCCTGGAGTGTAGTACGGGGAGGTTTCGGGCTGAACACTGAAGCTTTCTTT. It yields the protein CAWSVVRGGFGLNTEAFF.

The chain couples TRBV7-3 to TRBJ1-1; D perhaps matches TRBD1 (5 bases). V lost 2 bases and J 4 bases, leaving 14 bases between the germline ends. The CDR3 runs to 15 residues. Germline values: CDR1 SGHTA, CDR2 FQGTGA. The CDR3, as DNA: TGTGCCAGCAGCTTATCAGGGTCAGGGAGCACTGAAGCTTTCTTT. Its protein is CASSLSGSGSTEAFF.

The rearrangement links TRBV7-2 to TRBJ2-7; 7 bases line up with TRBD2. This CDR3 has 13 amino acids. V shed 4 bases and J 4 bases; nucleotides not matched to a gene: 4. Germline V gene data show CDR1 as SGHTA and CDR2 as FQGNSA. CDR3 sequence (DNA): TGTGCCAGCAGCTCTAACGGGGGGTACGAGCAGTACGTC. Its translation is CASSSNGGYEQYV.

The genes are TRBV6-5 and TRBJ2-7, with 7 bases fitting TRBD2. The CDR3 length is 15 residues. Germline values: CDR1 MNHEY, CDR2 SVGAGI. The V gene end was trimmed by 2 bases and the J gene end by 5 bases; junction bases not matched to a gene: 9. Written as DNA, the CDR3 is TGTGCCAGCAGTTACAGGGAGGGACCGTCCCACGAGCAGTACGTC. It encodes CASSYREGPSHEQYV.

V is TRBV7-8 and J is TRBJ2-7, with 7 bases aligning to TRBD2. Germline V gene lookup returns CDR1 SGHVS and CDR2 FQNEAQ. The CDR3 length is 13 residues. J gave up 7 bases and V 1 base, and 4 bases lay outside the gene matches. The CDR3 here is CASSLGLAQEQYV. The DNA for the CDR3 is TGTGCCAGCAGCTTAGGACTAGCACAGGAGCAGTACGTC.

The chain is built from TRBV7-3 and TRBJ1-1; D is ambiguous. Germline V gene lookup returns CDR1 SGHTA and CDR2 FQGTGA. The CDR3 has 13 amino acids. Trimming removed 6 bases from V and 2 bases from J, with 10 bases in between. CDR3 in DNA: TGTGCCAGCAGTATAACAGCTAACACTGAAGCTTTCTTT. It translates to CASSITANTEAFF.

This clone is a singleton in its sample. The rearrangement joins TRBV6-1 to TRBJ2-5; D unclear. Germline V gives CDR1 MNHNS, CDR2 SASEGT. The CDR3 loop spans 14 amino acids. V was pared by 0 bases and J by 7 bases, with 12 bases between. The CDR3 DNA follows: TGTGCCAGCAGTGAAGCCAACTCGGCTCGGACCCAGTACTTC. This codes for CASSEANSARTQYF.